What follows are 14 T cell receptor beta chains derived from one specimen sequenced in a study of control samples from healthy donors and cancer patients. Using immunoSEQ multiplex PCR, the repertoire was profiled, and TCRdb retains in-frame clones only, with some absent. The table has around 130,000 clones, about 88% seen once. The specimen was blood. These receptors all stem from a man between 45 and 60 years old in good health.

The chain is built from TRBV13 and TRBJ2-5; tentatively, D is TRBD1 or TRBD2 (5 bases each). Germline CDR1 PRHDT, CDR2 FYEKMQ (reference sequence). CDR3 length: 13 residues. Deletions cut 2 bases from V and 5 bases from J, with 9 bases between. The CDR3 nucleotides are TGTGCCAGCAGCTTACAGGGACGGGAGACCCAGTACTTC. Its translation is CASSLQGRETQYF. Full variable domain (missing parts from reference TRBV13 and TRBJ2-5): AAGVIQSPRHLIKEKRETATLKCYPIPRHDTVYWYQQGPGQDPQFLISFYEKMQSDKGSIPDRFSAQQFSDYHSELNMSSLELGDSALYFCASSLQGRETQYFGPGTRLLVL.

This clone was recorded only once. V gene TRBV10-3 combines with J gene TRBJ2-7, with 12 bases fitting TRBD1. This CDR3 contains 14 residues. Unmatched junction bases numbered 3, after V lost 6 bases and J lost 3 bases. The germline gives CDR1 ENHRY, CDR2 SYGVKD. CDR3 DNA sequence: TGTGCCATCAGCGGGACAGGGGGCCTCTACGAGCAGTACTTC. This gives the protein CAISGTGGLYEQYF.

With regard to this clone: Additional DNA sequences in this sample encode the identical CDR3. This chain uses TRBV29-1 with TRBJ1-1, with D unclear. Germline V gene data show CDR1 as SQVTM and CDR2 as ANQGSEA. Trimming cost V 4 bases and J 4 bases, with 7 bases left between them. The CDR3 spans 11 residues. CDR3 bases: TGCAGCGTTGTAAGGGCCACTGAAGCTTTCTTT. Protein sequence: CSVVRATEAFF.

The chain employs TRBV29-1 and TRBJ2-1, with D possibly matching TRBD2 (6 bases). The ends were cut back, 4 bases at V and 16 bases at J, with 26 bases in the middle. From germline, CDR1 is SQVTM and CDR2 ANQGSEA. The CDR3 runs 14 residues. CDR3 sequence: CSVVPALNPGESFF. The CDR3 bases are TGCAGCGTTGTGCCTGCACTAAACCCGGGAGAGAGTTTCTTC.

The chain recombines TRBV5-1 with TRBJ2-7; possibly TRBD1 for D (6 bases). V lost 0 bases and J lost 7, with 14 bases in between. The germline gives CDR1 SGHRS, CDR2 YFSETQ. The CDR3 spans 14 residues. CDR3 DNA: TGCGCCAGCAGCTTGGGGACAGACTTGAGAGAGCAGTACTTC. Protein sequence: CASSLGTDLREQYF.

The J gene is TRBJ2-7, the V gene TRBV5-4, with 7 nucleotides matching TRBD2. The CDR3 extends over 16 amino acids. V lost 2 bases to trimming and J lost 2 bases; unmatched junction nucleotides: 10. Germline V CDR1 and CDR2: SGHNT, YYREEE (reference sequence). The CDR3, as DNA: TGTGCCAGCAGCTTAGGCTCAGCGGGGTTTACCTACGAGCAGTACTTC. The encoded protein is CASSLGSAGFTYEQYF.

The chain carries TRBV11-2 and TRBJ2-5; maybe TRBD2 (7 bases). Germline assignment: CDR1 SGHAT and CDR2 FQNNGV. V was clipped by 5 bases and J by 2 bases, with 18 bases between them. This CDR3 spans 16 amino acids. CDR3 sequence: CASSLRGAFGQETQYF. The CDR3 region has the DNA TGTGCCAGCAGCCTACGGGGGGCGTTCGGTCAAGAGACCCAGTACTTC.

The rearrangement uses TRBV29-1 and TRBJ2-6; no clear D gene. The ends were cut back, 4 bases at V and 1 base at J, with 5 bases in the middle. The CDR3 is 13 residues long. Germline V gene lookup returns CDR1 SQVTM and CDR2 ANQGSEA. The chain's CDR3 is CSVVLSGANVLTF. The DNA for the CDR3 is TGCAGCGTTGTCCTGTCTGGGGCCAACGTCCTGACTTTC.

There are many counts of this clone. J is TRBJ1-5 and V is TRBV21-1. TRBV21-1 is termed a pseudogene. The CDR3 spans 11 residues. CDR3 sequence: CASMSNQPQHF. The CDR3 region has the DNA TGTGCCAGCATGAGCAATCAGCCCCAGCATTTT.

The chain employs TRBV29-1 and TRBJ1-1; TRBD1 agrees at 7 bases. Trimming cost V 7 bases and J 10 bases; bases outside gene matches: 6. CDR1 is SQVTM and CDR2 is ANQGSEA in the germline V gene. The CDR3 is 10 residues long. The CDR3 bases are TGCAGCGCCGGACAGGAACGAGCTTTCTTT. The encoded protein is CSAGQERAFF.

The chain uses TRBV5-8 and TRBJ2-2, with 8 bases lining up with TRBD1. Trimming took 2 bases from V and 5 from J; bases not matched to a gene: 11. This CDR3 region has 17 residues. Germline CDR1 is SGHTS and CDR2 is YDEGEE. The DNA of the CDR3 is TGTGCCAGCAGCTTTGACAGGGGTCTAGAATGGACCGGGGAGCTGTTTTTT. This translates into CASSFDRGLEWTGELFF.

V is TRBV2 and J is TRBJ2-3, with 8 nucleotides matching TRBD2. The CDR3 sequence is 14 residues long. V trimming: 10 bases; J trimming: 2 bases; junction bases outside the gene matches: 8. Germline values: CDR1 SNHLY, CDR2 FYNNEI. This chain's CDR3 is CAIAGQGSTDTQYF. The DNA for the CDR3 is TGTGCCATAGCGGGGCAGGGGTCCACAGATACGCAGTATTTT.

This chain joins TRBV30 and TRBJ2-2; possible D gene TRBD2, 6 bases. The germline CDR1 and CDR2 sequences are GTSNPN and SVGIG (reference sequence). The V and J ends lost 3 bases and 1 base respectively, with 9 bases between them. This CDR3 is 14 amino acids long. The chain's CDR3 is CAWSDGRNTGELFF. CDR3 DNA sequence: TGTGCCTGGAGCGACGGGAGGAACACCGGGGAGCTGTTTTTT.

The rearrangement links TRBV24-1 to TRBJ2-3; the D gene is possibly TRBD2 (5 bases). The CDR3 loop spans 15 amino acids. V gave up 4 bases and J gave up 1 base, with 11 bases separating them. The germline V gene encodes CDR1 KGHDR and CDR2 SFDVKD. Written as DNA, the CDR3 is TGTGCCACCAGTGAGGGAGCGAAAGGCACAGATACGCAGTATTTT. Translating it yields CATSEGAKGTDTQYF.